In this sample, the clone carrying this TCR beta chain turned up a few times. Its antigen remains unidentified. These data originate in a study of post-analysis software for immune sequencing data. Regarding the study as a whole: Patients had higher frequencies than controls of about five TRBV segments, including TRBV5-6, TRBV5-1 and TRBV20-1.

There are 17 residues in the CDR3. The V and J ends lost 2 bases and 3 bases respectively, with 20 bases between them. From germline, CDR1 is SGHTA and CDR2 FQGNSA. Each TCR beta cDNA library carried unique molecular identifiers. TCRdb re-called the PCR reads with MiXCR, one entry per CDR3 protein. The table has almost 700,000 distinct CDR3 sequences, 59% seen once; the top ten hold approximately 10%. This clonotype was sampled from a girl aged 2-9 years with multiple sclerosis. The gene calls are TRBV7-2 and TRBJ2-7; possibly TRBD1 or TRBD2 for D (6 bases each). Sequenced material: blood. The chain's CDR3 is CASSLLTSWGAFYEQYF. The CDR3 nucleotides are TGTGCCAGCAGCTTATTAACCTCGTGGGGGGCGTTCTACGAGCAGTACTTC. Full variable domain (outside the CDR3, taken from reference TRBV7-2 and TRBJ2-7): GAGVSQSPSNKVTEKGKDVELRCDPISGHTALYWYRQSLGQGLEFLIYFQGNSAPDKSGLPSDRFSAERTGGSVSTLTIQRTQQEDSAVYLCASSLLTSWGAFYEQYFGPGTRLTVT.